This T cell receptor (beta chain) comes out of a study of blood T cell repertoires in COVID-19. Study-wide context: COVID-19 samples, acute and convalescent, were from the United States, Italy and Spain.

J lost 0 bases, V lost 6 bases, and 1 base had no gene match. There are 14 residues in the CDR3. The germline gives CDR1 KGHSH, CDR2 LQKENI. The method was immunoSEQ multiplex PCR; TCRdb's version includes in-frame clones alone and lacks a portion of them. The sample contains approximately 190,000 clones, about 88% of which appear only once. The sequencing input was peripheral blood. The TCR sequence derives from a man aged 25 to 40 with active or convalescent COVID-19. The chain couples TRBV18 to TRBJ2-3; TRBD2 matches at 9 bases. In DNA, the CDR3 is TGTGCCAGCTCCGGGACTAGCAGCACAGATACGCAGTATTTT. It is translated as CASSGTSSTDTQYF.